This TCR beta chain was sequenced for a study of cytomegalovirus exposure and HLA in healthy donors. PCR employed 60 Vbeta and 13 Jbeta primers. The protocol was immunoSEQ multiplex PCR, while the TCRdb copy is restricted to in-frame clones and leaves out a portion. The sample holds roughly 160,000 clones, 60% to 80% seen once. The CDR3 consists of 15 residues. Germline CDR1 reads SGHVS; CDR2 reads FQNEAQ. With 1 base clipped from V and 9 bases from J, the junction kept 8 bases outside the gene matches. The table lists this clone with a few counts. The chain carries TRBV7-8 and TRBJ2-1, with 8 bases lining up with TRBD2. The TCR was taken from a man aged 45-65 years in good health and CMV-seropositive. The sequenced material came from PBMCs. The CDR3 sequence is CASSLGVRGGIEQFF. The CDR3 DNA sequence: TGTGCCAGCAGCTTAGGCGTACGGGGGGGGATTGAGCAGTTCTTC.